One sample yielded the 26 T cell receptor beta chains listed below, sequenced in a study of technical replicates of blood from a few donors. Data came from immunoSEQ multiplex PCR; TCRdb stores just in-frame clones and leaves some out. Here the sample spans around 75,000 clones, about 89% being singletons. Specimen: T cells isolated from PBMCs. These receptors all come from a human donor in good health.

The chain has TRBV27 and TRBJ1-6, with unresolved D. The germline CDR1 and CDR2 sequences are MNHEY and SMNVEV (reference sequence). V dropped 4 bases and J dropped 9 bases, with 22 bases sitting between them. This CDR3 comprises 17 residues. Here the CDR3 reads CASSSPATSGLGSPLHF. CDR3 in DNA: TGTGCCAGCAGTTCCCCCGCGACGTCGGGTCTTGGTTCACCCCTCCACTTT.

The chain recombines TRBV19 with TRBJ2-2; 15 nucleotides align to TRBD2. This CDR3 comprises 19 residues. Germline V gene sequence: CDR1 LNHDA, CDR2 SQIVND (reference sequence). With 3 bases clipped from V and 0 bases from J, the junction kept 5 bases outside the gene matches. For the CDR3, the DNA is TGTGCCAGTAGTATTCCCGGACTAGCGGGGGGGACGAACACCGGGGAGCTGTTTTTT. Its translation is CASSIPGLAGGTNTGELFF.

The V call is TRBV5-4, the J call TRBJ2-5; possible D gene TRBD2, 5 bases. Germline CDR1 reads SGHNT; CDR2 reads YYREEE (reference sequence). V was cut by 7 bases and J by 5 bases, with 9 bases left in between. The CDR3 consists of 11 residues. The CDR3: CASGGPETQYF. The CDR3, as DNA: TGTGCCAGCGGCGGGCCCGAGACCCAGTACTTC.

The V gene is TRBV27, the J gene TRBJ2-2, with 7 nucleotides matching TRBD1. The V gene's germline CDR1 is MNHEY and CDR2 SMNVEV (reference sequence). The CDR3 consists of 15 residues. The V gene end was trimmed by 6 bases and the J gene end by 0 bases; junction bases not matched to a gene: 4. In DNA form, the CDR3 reads TGTGCCAGCAGGCCTGGACAGGCGAACACCGGGGAGCTGTTTTTT. It codes for CASRPGQANTGELFF.

CDR3: CASSLPSGEPEQFF. The CDR3 DNA follows: TGTGCCAGCAGCTTACCTAGCGGGGAACCCGAGCAGTTCTTC. This chain uses TRBV11-3 with TRBJ2-1, with TRBD2 matching over 9 bases. The trim removed 2 bases at V and 10 bases at J, leaving 6 bases unmatched. Germline values: CDR1 SGHNT, CDR2 YENEEA. CDR3 length equals 14 residues. Drawing the rest from reference TRBV11-3 and TRBJ2-1, the complete variable domain is EAGVVQSPRYKIIEKKQPVAFWCNPISGHNTLYWYLQNLGQGPELLIRYENEEAVDDSQLPKDRFSAERLKGVDSTLKIQPAELGDSAVYLCASSLPSGEPEQFFGPGTRLTVL.

This chain joins TRBV19 and TRBJ2-1; 10 nucleotides match TRBD2. After removal of 7 bases from V and 9 bases from J, the junction contained 9 bases not matched to a gene. The CDR3 loop spans 14 amino acids. CDR1 and CDR2 (germline): LNHDA, SQIVND (reference sequence). The CDR3 region has the DNA TGTGCCAGTATTGGCAGCGGGAGGGCCGGTGAGCAGTTCTTC. Its translation is CASIGSGRAGEQFF.

The CDR3 reads CASSQAGGRAEAFF. The CDR3 DNA follows: TGTGCCAGCAGCCAAGCTGGGGGGAGGGCTGAAGCTTTCTTT. The genes are TRBV14 and TRBJ1-1; possible D gene TRBD1, 5 bases. The CDR3 totals 14 residues. Trimming pared 1 base from V and 6 bases from J, leaving 12 bases between. Germline CDR1 and CDR2: SGHDN and FVKESK. The whole variable domain, filled in from reference TRBV14 and TRBJ1-1, reads EAGVTQFPSHSVIEKGQTVTLRCDPISGHDNLYWYRRVMGKEIKFLLHFVKESKQDESGMPNNRFLAERTGGTYSTLKVQPAELEDSGVYFCASSQAGGRAEAFFGQGTRLTVV.

The V call is TRBV5-1, the J call TRBJ1-2; no firm D call. From germline, CDR1 is SGHRS and CDR2 YFSETQ. The ends were cut back, 0 bases at V and 7 bases at J, with 4 bases in the middle. CDR3 length equals 11 residues. Here the CDR3 DNA reads TGCGCCAGCAGCTTGGAGAGTGGCTACACCTTC. It yields the protein CASSLESGYTF.

This clone was found once. J is TRBJ2-5 and V is TRBV5-6, with 10 bases that match TRBD1. Trimming at V came to 8 bases and at J to 4 bases, leaving 5 bases not matched to a gene. Germline CDR1 and CDR2: SGHDT and YYEEEE. This CDR3 region has 13 residues. In DNA, the CDR3 is TGTGCCAGTCAGGGGACAGGGGTAGAGACCCAGTACTTC. Translating it yields CASQGTGVETQYF.

This chain joins TRBV7-3 and TRBJ2-1; 16 nucleotides align to TRBD2. V lost 10 bases and J lost 9; bases outside the gene matches: 12. CDR1 and CDR2 from the germline V gene are SGHTA and FQGTGA. CDR3 length: 16 residues. The CDR3 coding sequence is TGTGCCACTGGGACTAGCGGGGGGGCGGGAACCCTTGAGCAGTTCTTC. This gives the protein CATGTSGGAGTLEQFF.

The DNA of the CDR3 is TGTGCCAGCAGGGCTGGGGCCATGAACACTGAAGCTTTCTTT. Its translation: CASRAGAMNTEAFF. The rearrangement uses TRBV2 and TRBJ1-1, with a tentative D call TRBD1 (5 bases). Germline assignment: CDR1 SNHLY and CDR2 FYNNEI. V was clipped by 6 bases and J by 0 bases, with 11 bases between them. This CDR3 has 14 residues.

This chain's CDR3 is CASSRLATYEQYF. CDR3 sequence (DNA): TGTGCCAGCTCACGACTAGCGACCTACGAGCAGTACTTC. The V and J genes are TRBV18 and TRBJ2-7; 8 bases are shared with TRBD2. CDR1 KGHSH and CDR2 LQKENI come from the germline V gene. CDR3 size: 13 residues. Trimming at V came to 4 bases and at J to 2 bases, leaving 1 base not matched to a gene.

The J gene is TRBJ2-7, the V gene TRBV15; D is perhaps TRBD1 (6 bases). CDR1 LNHNV and CDR2 YYDKDF come from the germline V gene (reference sequence). V was pared by 2 bases and J by 9 bases, with 20 bases between. CDR3 length equals 15 residues. The chain's CDR3 is CATSRQGTAPNVQYF. Written as DNA, the CDR3 is TGTGCCACCAGCAGACAGGGGACCGCTCCAAACGTGCAGTACTTC.

The V and J genes are TRBV9 and TRBJ1-2; TRBD1 aligns across 10 bases. The V and J ends lost 2 bases and 4 bases, in that order; junction bases with no gene match: 5. The length of the CDR3 is 15 residues. Germline V gene sequence: CDR1 SGDLS, CDR2 YYNGEE. The CDR3 loop reads CASSVGTGASYGYTF. CDR3 bases: TGTGCCAGCAGCGTCGGGACAGGGGCTAGCTATGGCTACACCTTC. Filled out from reference TRBV9 and TRBJ1-2, the complete variable domain reads DSGVTQTPKHLITATGQRVTLRCSPRSGDLSVYWYQQSLDQGLQFLIQYYNGEERAKGNILERFSAQQFPDLHSELNLSSLELGDSALYFCASSVGTGASYGYTFGSGTRLTVV.

About this clone itself: Other nucleotide sequences from this sample produce the same CDR3. The chain combines TRBV5-1 with TRBJ1-1; tentative D call: TRBD1 (6 bases). Per germline, CDR1 SGHRS and CDR2 YFSETQ. V was cut by 1 base and J by 4 bases, with 8 bases left in between. This CDR3 spans 13 amino acids. The DNA for the CDR3 is TGCGCCAGCAGCTTGTCAGGGGTCACTGAAGCTTTCTTT. Protein product: CASSLSGVTEAFF.

This chain uses TRBV14 with TRBJ2-5, with 8 bases fitting TRBD2. This CDR3 has 17 residues. Trimming cost V 2 bases and J 4 bases; bases outside gene matches: 12. Germline CDR1 is SGHDN and CDR2 is FVKESK. CDR3 coding DNA: TGTGCCAGCAGCCAACTGACTAGCGAGGAACACCGAGAGACCCAGTACTTC. Protein: CASSQLTSEEHRETQYF.

This chain joins TRBV6-1 and TRBJ2-5; 11 bases fit TRBD2. Germline values: CDR1 MNHNS, CDR2 SASEGT. V shed 7 bases and J 5 bases; nucleotides not matched to a gene: 6. The CDR3 is 14 amino acids. CDR3 in amino acids: CASNSGGARETQYF. The DNA of the CDR3 is TGTGCCAGCAATAGCGGGGGGGCAAGGGAGACCCAGTACTTC.

The chain couples TRBV30 to TRBJ1-3, with D maybe TRBD1 (5 bases). V lost 3 bases to trimming and J lost 0 bases, with 18 bases between them. This CDR3 spans 17 amino acids. Germline CDR1 is GTSNPN and CDR2 is SVGIG (reference sequence). The CDR3 spells CAWSPNIGGISGNTIYF. The CDR3 DNA reads TGTGCCTGGAGCCCAAACATTGGGGGGATCTCTGGAAACACCATATATTTT. The whole variable domain, remainder taken from reference TRBV30 and TRBJ1-3, is SQTIHQWPATLVQPVGSPLSLECTVEGTSNPNLYWYRQAAGRGLQLLFYSVGIGQISSEVPQNLSASRPQDRQFILSSKKLLLSDSGFYLCAWSPNIGGISGNTIYFGEGSWLTVV.

The rearrangement links TRBV2 to TRBJ2-7; TRBD2 matches 8 bases. With V trimmed by 4 bases and J by 12 bases, 8 bases remained unmatched. The CDR3 consists of 12 residues. Germline CDR1 and CDR2: SNHLY and FYNNEI. CDR3 sequence reads: CASSALAGPGYF. The CDR3 DNA sequence: TGTGCCAGCAGTGCGCTAGCGGGCCCTGGGTACTTC.

The sample holds a few counts of this clone. The chain has TRBV27 and TRBJ1-5, with D tentatively TRBD1 (5 bases). The CDR3 loop spans 16 amino acids. Germline lookup yields CDR1 MNHEY and CDR2 SMNVEV (reference sequence). The V end lost 2 bases, the J end lost 3 bases, and 14 bases lay between the germline ends. The CDR3 protein is CASSLGADLNNQPQHF. Written as DNA, the CDR3 is TGTGCCAGCAGTTTAGGGGCAGACCTAAACAATCAGCCCCAGCATTTT.

V is TRBV5-4 and J is TRBJ2-5; 7 bases agree with TRBD1. This CDR3 has 14 amino acids. Germline CDR1 reads SGHNT; CDR2 reads YYREEE (reference sequence). V lost 3 bases and J lost 5; bases outside the gene matches: 7. CDR3 amino acids: CASSSRGQGETQYF. The CDR3, as DNA: TGTGCCAGCAGCTCGAGGGGGCAGGGGGAGACCCAGTACTTC.

This clone was picked up one time. The chain employs TRBV5-1 and TRBJ1-5; D not resolved. CDR3 length equals 13 residues. Germline lookup yields CDR1 SGHRS and CDR2 YFSETQ. The V gene lost 4 bases and the J gene lost 5 bases, with 10 bases spanning the gap. The CDR3 DNA sequence: TGCGCCAGCAGCCCGGAGCCGGATCAGCCCCAGCATTTT. This codes for CASSPEPDQPQHF.

The chain recombines TRBV20-1 with TRBJ1-2; D remains unclear. V lost 5 bases and J lost 4, with 8 bases in between. There are 11 residues in the CDR3. The germline CDR1 and CDR2 sequences are DFQATT and SNEGSKA (reference sequence). CDR3 residues: CSARRAYGYTF. CDR3 bases: TGCAGTGCTCGGCGGGCCTATGGCTACACCTTC.

The chain recombines TRBV5-6 with TRBJ1-2; D is unresolved. CDR3 length: 15 amino acids. Germline-derived CDR1 and CDR2 are SGHDT and YYEEEE. The V end was cut by 0 bases, the J end by 5 bases, with 14 bases between. CDR3 amino acids: CASSLVAGGAYGYTF. CDR3 DNA sequence: TGTGCCAGCAGCTTGGTGGCAGGAGGTGCATATGGCTACACCTTC. The complete variable domain, with remaining parts taken from reference TRBV5-6 and TRBJ1-2, reads DAGVTQSPTHLIKTRGQQVTLRCSPKSGHDTVSWYQQALGQGPQFIFQYYEEEERQRGNFPDRFSGHQFPNYSSELNVNALLLGDSALYLCASSLVAGGAYGYTFGSGTRLTVV.

This clone was seen just once. The V call is TRBV28, the J call TRBJ1-1, with 7 bases identical to TRBD1. The CDR3 has 15 amino acids. J lost 1 base, V lost 7 bases, and 9 bases had no gene match. Germline V CDR1 and CDR2: MDHEN, SYDVKM. This CDR3 is CASTGTALPNTEAFF. CDR3 sequence (DNA): TGTGCCAGCACCGGGACAGCTTTACCGAACACTGAAGCTTTCTTT.

This chain joins TRBV29-1 and TRBJ2-7, with TRBD1 matching over 9 bases. The CDR3 is made up of 13 amino acids. Unmatched junction bases numbered 7, after V lost 5 bases and J lost 5 bases. The germline gives CDR1 SQVTM, CDR2 ANQGSEA. The CDR3 DNA sequence: TGCAGCGTTCTTGTCGGGACAGGGAACGAGCAGTACTTC. Encoded protein: CSVLVGTGNEQYF.